The rows below give T cell receptor beta chains drawn from one sample of a study of identical twins. TCRdb independently ran MiXCR on the 5' RACE reads; one entry per CDR3 protein. The data show roughly 690,000 distinct CDR3 sequences, 5.5% to 6.5% seen once. The sample taken for sequencing was naive T cells sorted from blood. Receptor source: a young man in good health. Both conserved end residues are part of each CDR3. A D gene is named only where the DNA matches it firmly. Expanded clones are given a class, and other clones once, few, many or no size at all.

few,NA,TRBV6-1,TRBJ2-3,TGTGCCAGCAACATCAGTCGGGGACAACGCACAGATACGCAGTATTTT,CASNISRGQRTDTQYF
many,TRBD1,TRBV12-3/TRBV12-4,TRBJ1-6,TGTGCCAGCAGCCTCATACAATACCGGGACAGGGGATCCTATAATTCACCCCTCCACTTT,CASSLIQYRDRGSYNSPLHF
many,NA,TRBV20-1,TRBJ2-1,TGCAGTGCTAGAGGGCGCGAGGATCTCTCCTACAATGAGCAGTTCTTC,CSARGREDLSYNEQFF
many,NA,TRBV5-1,TRBJ1-5,TGCGCCAGCAGCGAGGGCCATAGCAATCAGCCCCAGCATTTT,CASSEGHSNQPQHF
NA,NA,TRBV25-1,TRBJ2-5,TGTGCCAGCAGTGAATATCCTGGGGAGACCCAGTACTTC,CASSEYPGETQYF
many,TRBD1,TRBV15,TRBJ1-3,TGTGCCACCAGCAGTCGCAGGGGGTCACCTCTTGGAAACACCATATATTTT,CATSSRRGSPLGNTIYF
few,NA,TRBV4-2,TRBJ1-4,TGTGCCAGCAGCCAAGACAGCGGGGCAAATGAAAAACTGTTTTTT,CASSQDSGANEKLFF
many,TRBD2,TRBV20-1,TRBJ2-5,TGCAGTGCTCCCACTAGCGGGACCCGGGGGGAGACCCAGTACTTC,CSAPTSGTRGETQYF
few,NA,TRBV11-1,TRBJ2-5,TGTGCCAGCAGCCCACCCGGGACTTTGAAGACCCAGTACTTC,CASSPPGTLKTQYF
few,NA,TRBV7-2,TRBJ2-7,TGTGCCAGCTCCATAGTAGAAAGCTCCTACGAGCAGTACTTC,CASSIVESSYEQYF
NA,TRBD2,TRBV20-1,TRBJ2-7,TGCAGTGCTAAGACTAGCGACTCCTACGAGCAGTACTTC,CSAKTSDSYEQYF
many,TRBD1,TRBV29-1,TRBJ2-2,TGCAGCGTACAACGGGACAGAAACACCGGGGAGCTGTTTTTT,CSVQRDRNTGELFF
NA,NA,TRBV9,TRBJ2-3,TGTGCCAGCAGCGCTCGGGGGCCCTCCACAGATACGCAGTATTTT,CASSARGPSTDTQYF
NA,NA,TRBV5-1,TRBJ2-1,TGCGCCAGCAGCCAGACAGGTGCCACCCTTTACAATGAGCAGTTCTTC,CASSQTGATLYNEQFF
few,TRBD1,TRBV20-1,TRBJ2-4,TGCAGTGCACCCAAGACAGGGGCGGCCAAAAACATTCAGTACTTC,CSAPKTGAAKNIQYF
many,NA,TRBV7-9,TRBJ2-3,TGTGCCAGCAGCTATGTCCCGGGACTCGGAACAGATACGCAGTATTTT,CASSYVPGLGTDTQYF
few,NA,TRBV28,TRBJ2-6,TGTGCCAGCGCGCCCCCGGGGTTCTCTGGGGCCAACGTCCTGACTTTC,CASAPPGFSGANVLTF
NA,NA,TRBV12-3/TRBV12-4,TRBJ1-1,TGTGCCAGCAGTTTATTCCCCACTGAAGCTTTCTTT,CASSLFPTEAFF
few,TRBD2,TRBV5-1,TRBJ2-2,TGCGCCAGCAGCCCAATGACTAGCGGGAGGCCCGGGGAGCTGTTTTTT,CASSPMTSGRPGELFF
NA,TRBD1,TRBV7-2,TRBJ1-1,TGTGCCAGCAGCTTAGCAACAGGGGGCGTTCGCACTGAAGCTTTCTTT,CASSLATGGVRTEAFF
many,NA,TRBV5-1,TRBJ2-1,TGCGCCAGCAGCCTCGAAACCAAGGCCCACCAGTTCTTC,CASSLETKAHQFF
many,NA,TRBV20-1,TRBJ1-1,TGCAGTGCTCGCAGGTTTGTTGACACTGAAGCTTTCTTT,CSARRFVDTEAFF
few,TRBD1,TRBV7-2,TRBJ2-2,TGTGCCAGCAGCCCCAGGTCAGGGGGCACCGGGGAGCTGTTTTTT,CASSPRSGGTGELFF
few,TRBD2,TRBV6-2/TRBV6-3,TRBJ2-1,TGTGCCAGCATTGGACTAGCGGGCATCTCCTCCTACAATGAGCAGTTCTTC,CASIGLAGISSYNEQFF
many,NA,TRBV20-1,TRBJ1-1,TGCAGTGCTAGAGCGGAGGGTTCGGAAGCTTTCTTT,CSARAEGSEAFF
few,NA,TRBV4-2,TRBJ2-5,TGTGCCAGCAGCCAAGGGGGGCAAACCCAAGAGACCCAGTACTTC,CASSQGGQTQETQYF
many,NA,TRBV12-3/TRBV12-4,TRBJ2-7,TGTGCCAGCAGGAAGAGTAACGAGCAGTACTTC,CASRKSNEQYF
few,NA,TRBV6-1,TRBJ2-1,TGTGCCAGCAGTGAAGAGGGACTCCAGCAGTTCTTC,CASSEEGLQQFF
NA,TRBD2,TRBV12-3/TRBV12-4,TRBJ2-1,TGTGCCAGCAGTCTTAGCTGGGCGGGAGGTACCGACAATGAGCAGTTCTTC,CASSLSWAGGTDNEQFF